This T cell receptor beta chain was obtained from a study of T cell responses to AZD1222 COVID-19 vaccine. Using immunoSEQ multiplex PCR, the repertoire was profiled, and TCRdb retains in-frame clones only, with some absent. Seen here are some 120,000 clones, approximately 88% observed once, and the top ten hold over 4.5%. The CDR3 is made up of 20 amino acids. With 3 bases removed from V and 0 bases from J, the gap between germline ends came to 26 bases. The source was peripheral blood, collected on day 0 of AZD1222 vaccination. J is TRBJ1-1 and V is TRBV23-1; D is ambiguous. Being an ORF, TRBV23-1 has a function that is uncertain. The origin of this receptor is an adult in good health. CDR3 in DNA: TGCGCCAGCAGTCAGGCCCAGCCCCCGCTCTGGCTAGGACTGAACACTGAAGCTTTCTTT. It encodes CASSQAQPPLWLGLNTEAFF.